This TCR beta chain was captured in a study of cytomegalovirus exposure and HLA in healthy donors. Findings and limits, study-wide: The authors confirmed in vitro that three CMV-associated chains were specific for CMV antigens. When presence/absence was analysed, sequencing depth was taken to be roughly uniform across donors.

In regard to this clone: No antigen is known for it.

13 Jbeta primers and 60 Vbeta primers were used for the PCR. The repertoire was sequenced with immunoSEQ multiplex PCR; TCRdb's copy has only in-frame clones and lacks some. Of under 200,000 clones in the sample, roughly four fifths were seen once. V shed 3 bases and J 1 base; nucleotides not matched to a gene: 12. This CDR3 is built from 20 residues. The germline V gene encodes CDR1 SGDLS and CDR2 YYNGEE. The gene calls are TRBV9 and TRBJ2-2; TRBD2 agrees at 13 bases. Sequenced: PBMCs. This receptor was taken from a female donor in good health and CMV-seronegative. The CDR3 loop is CASSGDGGLAGALNTGELFF. The CDR3 DNA sequence: TGTGCCAGCAGCGGCGACGGCGGACTAGCGGGGGCCCTGAACACCGGGGAGCTGTTTTTT.